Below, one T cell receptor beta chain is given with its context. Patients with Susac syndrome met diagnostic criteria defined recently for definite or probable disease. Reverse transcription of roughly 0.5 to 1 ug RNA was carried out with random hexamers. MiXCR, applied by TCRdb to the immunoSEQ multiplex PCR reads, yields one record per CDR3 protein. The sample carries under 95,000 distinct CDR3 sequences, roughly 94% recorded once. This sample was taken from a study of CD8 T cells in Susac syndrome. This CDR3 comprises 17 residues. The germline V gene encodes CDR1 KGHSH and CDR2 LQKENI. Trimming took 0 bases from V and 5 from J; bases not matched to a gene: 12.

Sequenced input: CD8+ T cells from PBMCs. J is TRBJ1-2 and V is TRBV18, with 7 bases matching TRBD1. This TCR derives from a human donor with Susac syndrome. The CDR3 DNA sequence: TGTGCCAGCTCACCACCTGGGACAGACTTCGGGAAGTATGGCTACACCTTC. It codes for CASSPPGTDFGKYGYTF.